This T cell receptor beta chain is from a study of blood T cells in healthy people across ages. Whole-study findings and limits: Across the age range, TCR beta diversity per million T cells fell in a roughly linear way. PBMC samples, being unsorted, prevented any conclusive comparison of naive and antigen-experienced cells.

Next came a second PCR, run for about 6 to 12 cycles, which used a sample-barcoded 5' primer along with a J-beta primer mix. Each cDNA molecule was tagged by a template-switch adaptor with 12 random nucleotides. In TCRdb, the 5' RACE reads were re-called with MiXCR into one record per CDR3 protein. The sample lists 700,000 to 850,000 distinct CDR3 sequences, around half occurring once. Worth noting for this clonotype: What it binds is not known.

V was pared by 1 base and J by 0 bases, with 7 bases between. Per the germline V gene, CDR1 is LGHDT and CDR2 is YNNKEL (reference sequence). The CDR3 is made up of 15 amino acids. The chain has TRBV3-1 and TRBJ2-1; D ambiguous. The TCR comes from an elderly man in good health. The source material was blood. The chain's CDR3 is CASSQGINSYNEQFF. In DNA form, the CDR3 reads TGTGCCAGCAGCCAAGGGATAAACTCCTACAATGAGCAGTTCTTC.